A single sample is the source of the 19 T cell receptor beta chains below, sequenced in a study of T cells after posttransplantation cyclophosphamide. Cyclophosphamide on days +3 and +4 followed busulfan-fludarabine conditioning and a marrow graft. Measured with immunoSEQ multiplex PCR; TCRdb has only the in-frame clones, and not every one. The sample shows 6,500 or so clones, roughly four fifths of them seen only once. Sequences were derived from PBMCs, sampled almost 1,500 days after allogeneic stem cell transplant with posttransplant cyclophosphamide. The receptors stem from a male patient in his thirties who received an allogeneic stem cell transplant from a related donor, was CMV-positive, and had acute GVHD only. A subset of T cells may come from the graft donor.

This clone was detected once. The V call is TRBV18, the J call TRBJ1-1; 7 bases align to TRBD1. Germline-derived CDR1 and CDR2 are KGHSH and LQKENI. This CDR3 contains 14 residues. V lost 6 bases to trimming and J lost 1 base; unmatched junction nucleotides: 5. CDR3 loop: CASSYRQGNTEAFF. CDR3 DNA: TGTGCCAGCTCGTACAGACAGGGGAACACTGAAGCTTTCTTT.

CDR3 bases: TGTGCCAGCAGCCGCGACATGTACAACTACGAGCAGTACTTC. The encoded protein is CASSRDMYNYEQYF. The gene calls are TRBV7-2 and TRBJ2-7; D is ambiguous. Germline loops: CDR1 SGHTA, CDR2 FQGNSA. Between the trimmed V and J ends, which lost 5 bases and 3 bases, there was a span of 14 bases. The CDR3 is 14 residues long.

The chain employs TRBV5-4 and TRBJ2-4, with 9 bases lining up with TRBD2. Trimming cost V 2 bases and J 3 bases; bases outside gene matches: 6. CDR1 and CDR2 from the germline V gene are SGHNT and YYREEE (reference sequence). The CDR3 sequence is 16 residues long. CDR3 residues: CASSFGGGAGKNIQYF. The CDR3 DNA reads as TGTGCCAGCAGCTTTGGCGGGGGGGCGGGCAAAAACATTCAGTACTTC.

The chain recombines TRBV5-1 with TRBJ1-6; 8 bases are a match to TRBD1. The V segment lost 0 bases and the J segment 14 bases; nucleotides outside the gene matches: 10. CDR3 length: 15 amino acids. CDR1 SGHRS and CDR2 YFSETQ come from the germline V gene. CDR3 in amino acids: CASSLEGQASAALHF. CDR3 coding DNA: TGCGCCAGCAGCTTGGAGGGACAGGCTAGCGCGGCCCTCCACTTT.

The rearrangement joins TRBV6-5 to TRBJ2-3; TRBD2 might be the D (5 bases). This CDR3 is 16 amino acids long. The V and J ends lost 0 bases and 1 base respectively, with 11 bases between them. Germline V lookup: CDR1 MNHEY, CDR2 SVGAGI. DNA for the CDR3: TGTGCCAGCAGTTACTCCGGGGTACGACGCACAGATACGCAGTATTTT. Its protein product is CASSYSGVRRTDTQYF.

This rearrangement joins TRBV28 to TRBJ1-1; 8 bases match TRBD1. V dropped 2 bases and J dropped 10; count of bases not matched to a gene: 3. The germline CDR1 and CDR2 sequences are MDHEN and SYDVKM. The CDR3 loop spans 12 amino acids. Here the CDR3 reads CASSLQGARAFF. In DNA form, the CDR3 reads TGTGCCAGCAGTTTACAGGGGGCCAGAGCTTTCTTT.

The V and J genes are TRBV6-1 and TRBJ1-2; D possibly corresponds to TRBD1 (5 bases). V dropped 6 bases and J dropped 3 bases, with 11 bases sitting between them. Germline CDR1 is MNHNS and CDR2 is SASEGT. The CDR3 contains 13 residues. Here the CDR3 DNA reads TGTGCCAGCAGGGGCGACAGCGACTATGGCTACACCTTC. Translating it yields CASRGDSDYGYTF.

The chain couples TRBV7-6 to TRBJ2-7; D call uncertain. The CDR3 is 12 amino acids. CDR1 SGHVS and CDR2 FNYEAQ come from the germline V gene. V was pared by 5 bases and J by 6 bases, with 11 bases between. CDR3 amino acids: CASSQGDSEQYF. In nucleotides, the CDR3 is TGTGCCAGCAGCCAAGGAGATTCCGAGCAGTACTTC. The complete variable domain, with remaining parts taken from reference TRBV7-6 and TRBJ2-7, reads GAGVSQSPRYKVTKRGQDVALRCDPISGHVSLYWYRQALGQGPEFLTYFNYEAQQDKSGLPNDRFSAERPEGSISTLTIQRTEQRDSAMYRCASSQGDSEQYFGPGTRLTVT.

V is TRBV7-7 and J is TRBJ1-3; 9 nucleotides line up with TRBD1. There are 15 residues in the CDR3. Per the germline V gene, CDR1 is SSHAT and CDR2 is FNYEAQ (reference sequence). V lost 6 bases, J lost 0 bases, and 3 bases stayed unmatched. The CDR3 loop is CASSLTGGSGNTIYF. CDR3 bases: TGTGCCAGCAGTTTGACAGGGGGCTCTGGAAACACCATATATTTT.

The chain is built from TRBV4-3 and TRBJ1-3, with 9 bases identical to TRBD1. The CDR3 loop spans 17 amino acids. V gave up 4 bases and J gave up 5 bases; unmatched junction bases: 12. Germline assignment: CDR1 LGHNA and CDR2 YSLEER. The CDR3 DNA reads TGCGCCAGCAGCCCTCAAAAAGGGGGGACAGGGAGAAACACCATATATTTT. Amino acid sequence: CASSPQKGGTGRNTIYF.

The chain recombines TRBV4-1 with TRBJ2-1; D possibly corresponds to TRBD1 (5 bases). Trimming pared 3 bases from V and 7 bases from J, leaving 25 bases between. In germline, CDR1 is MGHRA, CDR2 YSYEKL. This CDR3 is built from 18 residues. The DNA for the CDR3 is TGCGCCAGCAGCCAGATATCCATAGGGGCCTTACCTTTAAATGAGCAGTTCTTC. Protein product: CASSQISIGALPLNEQFF.

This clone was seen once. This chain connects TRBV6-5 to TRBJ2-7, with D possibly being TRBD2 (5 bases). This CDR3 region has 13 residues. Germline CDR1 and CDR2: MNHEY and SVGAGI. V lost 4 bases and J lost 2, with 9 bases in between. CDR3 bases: TGTGCCAGCAGTTTACTCGGGGCCTACGAGCAGTACTTC. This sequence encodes CASSLLGAYEQYF.

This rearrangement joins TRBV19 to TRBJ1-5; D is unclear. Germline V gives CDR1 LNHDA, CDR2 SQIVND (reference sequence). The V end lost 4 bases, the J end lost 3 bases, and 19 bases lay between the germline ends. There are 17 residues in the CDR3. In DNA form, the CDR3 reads TGTGCCAGTAGTAATTTGGCGTGGGCACGGGACAATCAGCCCCAGCATTTT. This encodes CASSNLAWARDNQPQHF.

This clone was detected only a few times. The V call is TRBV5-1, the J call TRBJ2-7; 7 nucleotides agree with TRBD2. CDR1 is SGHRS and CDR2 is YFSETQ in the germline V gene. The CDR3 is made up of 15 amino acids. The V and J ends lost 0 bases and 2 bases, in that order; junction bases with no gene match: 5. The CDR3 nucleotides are TGCGCCAGCAGCTTGGGGGCTAGCGGTACCTACGAGCAGTACTTC. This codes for CASSLGASGTYEQYF.

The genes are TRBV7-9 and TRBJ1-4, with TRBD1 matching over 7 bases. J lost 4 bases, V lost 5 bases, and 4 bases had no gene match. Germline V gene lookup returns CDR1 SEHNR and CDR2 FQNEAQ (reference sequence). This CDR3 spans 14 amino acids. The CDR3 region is CASSTGQDNEKLFF. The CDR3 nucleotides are TGTGCCAGCAGCACCGGACAGGATAATGAAAAACTGTTTTTT.

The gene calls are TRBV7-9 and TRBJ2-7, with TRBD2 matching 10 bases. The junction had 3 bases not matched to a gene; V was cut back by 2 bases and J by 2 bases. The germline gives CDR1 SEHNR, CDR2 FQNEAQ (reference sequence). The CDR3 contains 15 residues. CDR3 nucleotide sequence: TGTGCCAGCAGCTTATTAGCGGGGGGTGCCTACGAGCAGTACTTC. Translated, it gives CASSLLAGGAYEQYF.

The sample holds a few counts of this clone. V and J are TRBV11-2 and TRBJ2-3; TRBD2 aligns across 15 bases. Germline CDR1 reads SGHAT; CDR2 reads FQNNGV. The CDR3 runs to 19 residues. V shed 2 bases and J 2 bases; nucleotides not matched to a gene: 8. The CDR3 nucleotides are TGTGCCAGCAGCTTAACCAAACGGACTAGCGGGGGGGTCACAGATACGCAGTATTTT. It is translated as CASSLTKRTSGGVTDTQYF.

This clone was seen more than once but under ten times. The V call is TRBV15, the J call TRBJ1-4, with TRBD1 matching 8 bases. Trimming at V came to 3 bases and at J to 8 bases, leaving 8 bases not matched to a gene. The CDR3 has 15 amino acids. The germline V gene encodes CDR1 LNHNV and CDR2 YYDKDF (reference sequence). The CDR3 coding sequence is TGTGCCACCAGCAGGACGACAGGGGTGAACGAAAAACTGTTTTTT. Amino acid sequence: CATSRTTGVNEKLFF.

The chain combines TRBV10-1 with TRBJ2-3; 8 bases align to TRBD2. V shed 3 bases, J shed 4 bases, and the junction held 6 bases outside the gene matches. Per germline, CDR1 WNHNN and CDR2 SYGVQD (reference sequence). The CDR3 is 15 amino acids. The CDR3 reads CASSDPGLEADTQYF. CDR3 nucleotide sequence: TGCGCCAGCAGTGATCCGGGACTAGAGGCAGATACGCAGTATTTT.